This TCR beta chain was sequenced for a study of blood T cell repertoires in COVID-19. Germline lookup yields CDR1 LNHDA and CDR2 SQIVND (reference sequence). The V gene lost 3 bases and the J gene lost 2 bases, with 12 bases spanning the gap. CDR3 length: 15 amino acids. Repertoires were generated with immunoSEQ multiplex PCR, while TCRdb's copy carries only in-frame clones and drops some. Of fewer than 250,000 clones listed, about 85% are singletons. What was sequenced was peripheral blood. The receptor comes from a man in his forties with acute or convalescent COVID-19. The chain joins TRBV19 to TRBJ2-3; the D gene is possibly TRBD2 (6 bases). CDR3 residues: CASSIFGSLTDTQYF. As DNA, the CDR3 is TGTGCCAGTAGTATCTTCGGGAGTCTCACAGATACGCAGTATTTT.